One sample yielded the 27 T cell receptor beta chains listed below, sequenced in a study of blood T cell repertoires in COVID-19 (dated by TCRdb to 2019 to 2021). Libraries were made using the immunoSEQ multiplex PCR assay. The table was pulled from immuneACCESS by TCRdb, which kept in-frame rearrangements only. Such tables lose some clones; where checked, under half of the loss comes from unresolved V genes, and the rest has no known cause. The sample table shows 30,000 to 40,000 clones, and over 85% are seen once. Approximately 0.94% of the sample rests with the top ten. Sequences were obtained from peripheral blood. These receptors came from a male donor with active COVID-19.

This clone showed up just once. J is TRBJ2-4 and V is TRBV27, with 7 bases matching TRBD1. The CDR3 has 16 amino acids. CDR1 and CDR2 from the germline V gene are MNHEY and SMNVEV (reference sequence). Trimming removed 5 bases from V and 0 bases from J; junction bases left unmatched: 7. CDR3 coding DNA: TGTGCCAGCAGTCTCCGGACAGGACTAGCCAAAAACATTCAGTACTTC. Translated, it gives CASSLRTGLAKNIQYF.

The chain combines TRBV9 with TRBJ2-6; TRBD1 matches at 8 bases. Germline loops: CDR1 SGDLS, CDR2 YYNGEE. J was trimmed by 2 bases and V by 0 bases; bases with no gene match: 13. This CDR3 is built from 20 residues. The CDR3 nucleotides read TGTGCCAGCAGCGTAGTAATTTGGGGGACAGGCCCCCCTGGGGCCAACGTCCTGACTTTC. The encoded protein is CASSVVIWGTGPPGANVLTF.

This chain connects TRBV7-2 to TRBJ2-1, with 10 bases identical to TRBD1. The CDR3 contains 16 residues. Losses at the gene ends were 0 bases for V and 9 bases for J; bases not matched to a gene: 8. From germline, CDR1 is SGHTA and CDR2 FQGNSA. CDR3 sequence (DNA): TGTGCCAGCAGCTTAGCCGGGACAGGGGCCTCTGGTGAGCAGTTCTTC. Protein: CASSLAGTGASGEQFF.

The V gene is TRBV6-2 or TRBV6-3, the J gene TRBJ1-6; a weak D match, TRBD1 (5 bases). The CDR3 spans 15 residues. The ends were cut back, 1 base at V and 7 bases at J, with 11 bases in the middle. Germline CDR1 is MNHEY and CDR2 is SVGEGT. The DNA for the CDR3 is TGTGCCAGCAGTTACTATCTGGACAAGAATTCACCCCTCCACTTT. Translated: CASSYYLDKNSPLHF.

This clone was counted once. The J gene is TRBJ1-1, the V gene TRBV18, with 10 bases identical to TRBD1. This CDR3 comprises 13 residues. V dropped 5 bases and J dropped 4; count of bases not matched to a gene: 1. CDR1 is KGHSH, CDR2 LQKENI, per germline. CDR3 sequence reads: CASSGTGATEAFF. CDR3 sequence (DNA): TGTGCCAGCTCAGGGACAGGGGCCACTGAAGCTTTCTTT.

As concerns this clone: This same CDR3 is encoded by further DNA sequences in the sample. The chain is built from TRBV30 and TRBJ2-1; D is unclear. Germline V gene lookup returns CDR1 GTSNPN and CDR2 SVGIG (reference sequence). The CDR3 is 13 residues long. Trimming cost V 0 bases and J 1 base, with 4 bases left between them. CDR3 sequence reads: CAWSVGSYNEQFF. CDR3 nucleotide sequence: TGTGCCTGGAGTGTCGGGTCCTACAATGAGCAGTTCTTC.

The gene calls are TRBV3-1 (or the pseudogene TRBV3-2) and TRBJ2-5, with 11 bases identical to TRBD2. From germline, CDR1 is LGHDT and CDR2 YNNKEL (reference sequence). Trimming removed 5 bases from V and 5 bases from J; junction bases left unmatched: 4. This CDR3 contains 14 residues. For the CDR3, the DNA is TGTGCCAGCAGCTCACTAGCGGGGGTCGAGACCCAGTACTTC. Amino acid sequence: CASSSLAGVETQYF.

The chain is built from TRBV11-2 and TRBJ2-5, with 11 bases aligning to TRBD1. The germline V gene has CDR1 SGHAT and CDR2 FQNNGV. J lost 1 base, V lost 4 bases, and 5 bases had no gene match. CDR3 size: 16 residues. CDR3 region: CASSYRTGGFQETQYF. CDR3 coding DNA: TGTGCCAGCAGCTACCGGACAGGGGGCTTCCAAGAGACCCAGTACTTC.

The chain couples TRBV6-1 to TRBJ2-1, with D perhaps matching TRBD1 (7 bases). With 2 bases removed from V and 6 bases from J, the gap between germline ends came to 8 bases. The CDR3 has 13 amino acids. CDR1 and CDR2 (germline): MNHNS, SASEGT. The CDR3, as DNA: TGTGCCAGCAGTGAACAGGGGGGCAATGAGCAGTTCTTC. Its protein is CASSEQGGNEQFF.

The DNA for the CDR3 is TGTGCCAGCAGCGTAGATAGCGGGGCTAGCACAGATACGCAGTATTTT. It codes for CASSVDSGASTDTQYF. J is TRBJ2-3 and V is TRBV9, with TRBD2 matching over 8 bases. This CDR3 comprises 16 residues. CDR1 and CDR2 (germline): SGDLS, YYNGEE. The ends lost 0 bases at V and 0 bases at J; junction bases unmatched: 3.

The J gene is TRBJ1-2, the V gene TRBV11-2; D remains unclear. Trimming cost V 3 bases and J 2 bases, with 7 bases left between them. CDR1 SGHAT and CDR2 FQNNGV come from the germline V gene. CDR3 size: 13 residues. The CDR3 loop reads CASSFRENYGYTF. CDR3 sequence (DNA): TGTGCCAGCAGCTTTCGGGAGAACTATGGCTACACCTTC. Full variable domain (missing parts from reference TRBV11-2 and TRBJ1-2): EAGVAQSPRYKIIEKRQSVAFWCNPISGHATLYWYQQILGQGPKLLIQFQNNGVVDDSQLPKDRFSAERLKGVDSTLKIQPAKLEDSAVYLCASSFRENYGYTFGSGTRLTVV.

This chain joins TRBV6-2 or TRBV6-3 and TRBJ2-3, with D tentatively TRBD1 (8 bases). Per the germline V gene, CDR1 is MNHEY and CDR2 is SVGEGT. The CDR3 sequence is 17 residues long. Deletions cut 6 bases from V and 3 bases from J, with 22 bases between. The CDR3 DNA follows: TGTGCCAGCAGCGCACCTAACAGGGGGGGAAGGACAGATACGCAGTATTTT. It yields the protein CASSAPNRGGRTDTQYF.

This clone occurred once. The rearrangement links TRBV12-5 to TRBJ1-5, with 7 bases fitting TRBD1. In germline, CDR1 is LGHNT, CDR2 FRNRAP. The CDR3 covers 17 residues. J lost 0 bases, V lost 3 bases, and 8 bases had no gene match. CDR3 in amino acids: CASGFGTAVYSNQPQHF. The CDR3 nucleotides are TGTGCTAGTGGTTTCGGGACAGCGGTCTATAGCAATCAGCCCCAGCATTTT. The complete variable domain, with remaining parts taken from reference TRBV12-5 and TRBJ1-5, reads DARVTQTPRHKVTEMGQEVTMRCQPILGHNTVFWYRQTMMQGLELLAYFRNRAPLDDSGMPKDRFSAEMPDATLATLKIQPSEPRDSAVYFCASGFGTAVYSNQPQHFGDGTRLSIL.

This rearrangement joins TRBV19 to TRBJ1-3, with D unclear. The CDR3 is made up of 15 amino acids. CDR1 and CDR2 (germline): LNHDA, SQIVND (reference sequence). The V end was cut by 3 bases, the J end by 0 bases, with 9 bases between. The CDR3 sequence is CASSIGGSSGNTIYF. The CDR3 DNA follows: TGTGCCAGTAGTATTGGCGGCAGCTCTGGAAACACCATATATTTT.

The rearrangement links TRBV4-3 to TRBJ1-6; maybe TRBD1 (6 bases). Trimming took 0 bases from V and 7 from J, leaving 16 bases between them. CDR1 is LGHNA, CDR2 YSLEER, per germline. This CDR3 has 17 residues. In nucleotides, the CDR3 is TGCGCCAGCAGCCAAGAGGCCAGGGGAAGACTAAATTCACCCCTCCACTTT. Translating it yields CASSQEARGRLNSPLHF.

The genes are TRBV5-1 and TRBJ1-1; 7 nucleotides match TRBD1. The CDR3 runs 15 residues. The V and J ends lost 4 bases and 1 base, in that order; junction bases with no gene match: 7. CDR1 SGHRS and CDR2 YFSETQ come from the germline V gene. As DNA, the CDR3 is TGCGCCAGCAGCCCCCGGGGGACAGAGAACACTGAAGCTTTCTTT. It specifies CASSPRGTENTEAFF.

This clone was picked up one time. This chain joins TRBV30 and TRBJ1-2; 10 bases fit TRBD1. Germline-derived CDR1 and CDR2 are GTSNPN and SVGIG (reference sequence). The CDR3 is 16 residues long. Germline trimming cut 3 bases from V and 4 bases from J; bases unmatched to any gene: 11. The chain's CDR3 is CAWSRDRGVGLYGYTF. Here the CDR3 DNA reads TGTGCCTGGAGCAGGGACAGGGGAGTAGGGCTCTATGGCTACACCTTC.

This clone was seen a single time. This rearrangement joins TRBV18 to TRBJ2-7; the D gene is possibly TRBD1 (6 bases). The length of the CDR3 is 12 residues. The V gene lost 4 bases and the J gene lost 5 bases, with 9 bases spanning the gap. The germline V gene encodes CDR1 KGHSH and CDR2 LQKENI. The CDR3 loop is CASSRDRNEQYF. The CDR3, as DNA: TGTGCCAGCTCACGCGACAGGAACGAGCAGTACTTC.

V usage is TRBV4-2 and J usage is TRBJ2-2, with 9 bases identical to TRBD2. CDR3 length: 18 residues. Germline CDR1 and CDR2: LGHNA and YNFKEQ. Trimming at V came to 2 bases and at J to 5 bases, leaving 12 bases not matched to a gene. In DNA, the CDR3 is TGTGCCAGCAGCCAATTTAGTGGCGGGGGGGCCAGAACCGGGGAGCTGTTTTTT. It specifies CASSQFSGGGARTGELFF.

This chain links TRBV18 with TRBJ2-3; TRBD2 is a possible D gene (5 bases). CDR1 and CDR2 (germline): KGHSH, LQKENI. This CDR3 region has 15 residues. Trimming removed 0 bases from V and 1 base from J, with 8 bases in between. The CDR3, as DNA: TGTGCCAGCTCACCACCGAATAGCGGCACAGATACGCAGTATTTT. This sequence encodes CASSPPNSGTDTQYF.

As DNA, the CDR3 is TGTGCCAGCAGCCCAGGGGCCTATGCTAACTATGGCTACACCTTC. It translates to CASSPGAYANYGYTF. This chain connects TRBV6-4 to TRBJ1-2; D may be TRBD1 (6 bases). Between the trimmed V and J ends, which lost 6 bases and 0 bases, there was a span of 14 bases. This CDR3 contains 15 residues. Germline V lookup: CDR1 MRHNA, CDR2 SNTAGT.

The chain joins TRBV28 to TRBJ2-5; TRBD1 matches at 7 bases. CDR1 and CDR2 (germline): MDHEN, SYDVKM. V was clipped by 5 bases and J by 4 bases; unmatched bases: 10. The CDR3 has 15 residues. CDR3: CASSGPGQSLETQYF. Written as DNA, the CDR3 is TGTGCCAGCAGTGGACCGGGACAGAGTTTAGAGACCCAGTACTTC.

The J gene is TRBJ2-1, the V gene TRBV9; the match to TRBD2 covers 11 bases. This CDR3 has 14 amino acids. Trimming took 7 bases from V and 8 from J; bases not matched to a gene: 8. CDR1 is SGDLS and CDR2 is YYNGEE in the germline V gene. This CDR3 is CASGLAGGPYEQFF. The CDR3 coding sequence is TGTGCCAGCGGATTAGCGGGGGGGCCATATGAGCAGTTCTTC.

The chain recombines TRBV5-8 with TRBJ2-3; D might be TRBD1 (6 bases). This CDR3 has 14 residues. Germline V gives CDR1 SGHTS, CDR2 YDEGEE. With 2 bases removed from V and 3 bases from J, the gap between germline ends came to 10 bases. CDR3 DNA: TGTGCCAGCAGCTTCTCAGGGGCTACAGATACGCAGTATTTT. Translating it yields CASSFSGATDTQYF.

The chain combines TRBV6-5 with TRBJ2-5; 11 nucleotides match TRBD2. The ends lost 0 bases at V and 1 base at J; junction bases unmatched: 1. The CDR3 runs 16 residues. CDR1 is MNHEY, CDR2 SVGAGI, per germline. CDR3 sequence (DNA): TGTGCCAGCAGTTACTCGACTAGCGGGGCCCAAGAGACCCAGTACTTC. Its protein is CASSYSTSGAQETQYF.

The chain couples TRBV19 to TRBJ1-2, with D possibly TRBD1 on 6 matching bases. The CDR3 totals 14 residues. Germline V gene data show CDR1 as LNHDA and CDR2 as SQIVND (reference sequence). Trimming stripped 2 bases from V and 2 bases from J, with 9 bases between. The CDR3 nucleotides read TGTGCCAGTAGTATAAGAACAGGGAACTATGGCTACACCTTC. Its translation: CASSIRTGNYGYTF.

The V and J genes are TRBV6-5 and TRBJ1-5, with 8 bases fitting TRBD1. The CDR3 runs 14 residues. With V trimmed by 6 bases and J by 4 bases, 5 bases remained unmatched. CDR1 and CDR2 (germline): MNHEY, SVGAGI. This CDR3 reads CASRGQGGNQPQHF. DNA of the CDR3: TGTGCCAGCAGAGGACAGGGAGGAAATCAGCCCCAGCATTTT.